This T cell receptor (beta chain) appears in the sequencing data of a study of shared clonotypes between healthy human individuals. Study at large: Per donor, CD8 memory used one plate, CD8 naive used two, CD4 memory used three and CD4 naive used three.

Trimming left V 3 bases short and J 6 bases short, with 11 bases between. The CDR3 totals 14 residues. Germline values: CDR1 LNHNV, CDR2 YYDKDF (reference sequence). Points on this clone: No antigen is known for it.

It was into CD45RA+ naive and CD45RA-negative memory subsets that the CD4+ cells were split. Findings and caveats of the study: Memory subsets generally showed lower estimated richness than naive subsets.

Sequencing was performed with immunoSEQ multiplex PCR; in TCRdb, only in-frame clones are kept and a portion is missing. Here the sample spans about 1.5 million clones, 95% to 99% being singletons. The TCR comes from a young man in good health. Specimen: naive CD4+ T cells sorted from blood. Noted subset: CD45RA+ positively selected. The chain has TRBV15 and TRBJ1-4; D remains ambiguous. The CDR3 bases are TGTGCCACCAGCAGCCGTTTGAAGGATGAAAAACTGTTTTTT. Protein sequence: CATSSRLKDEKLFF.